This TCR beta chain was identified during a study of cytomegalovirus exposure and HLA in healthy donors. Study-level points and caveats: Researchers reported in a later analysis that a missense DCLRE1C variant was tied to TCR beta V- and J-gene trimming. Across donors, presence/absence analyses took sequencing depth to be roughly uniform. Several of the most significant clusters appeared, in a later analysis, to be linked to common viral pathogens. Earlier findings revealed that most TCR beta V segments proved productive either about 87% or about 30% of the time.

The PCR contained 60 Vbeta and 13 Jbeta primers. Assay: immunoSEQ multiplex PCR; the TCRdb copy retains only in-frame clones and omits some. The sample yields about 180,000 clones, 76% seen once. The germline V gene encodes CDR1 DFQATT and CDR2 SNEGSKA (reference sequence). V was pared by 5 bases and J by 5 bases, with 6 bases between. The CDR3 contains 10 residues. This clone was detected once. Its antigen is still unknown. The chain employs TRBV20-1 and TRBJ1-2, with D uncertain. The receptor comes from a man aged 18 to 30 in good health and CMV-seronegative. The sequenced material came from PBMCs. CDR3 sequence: CSAAGYGYTF. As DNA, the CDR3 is TGCAGTGCTGCGGGGTATGGCTACACCTTC.